This is a list of T cell receptor beta chains from one sample in a study of blood T cell repertoires in COVID-19. The method was immunoSEQ multiplex PCR; TCRdb's version includes in-frame clones alone and lacks a portion of them. The profile shows 40,000 to 55,000 clones, about nine tenths of them singletons. Sequenced: peripheral blood. The receptor source for this set is a human donor in a cohort sampled during active COVID-19. Both conserved end residues are part of each CDR3. The D gene is left open where the match is weak. Clone size is shown for a subset of rows, as once, few, many or a class of expanded clone.

TRBJ2-3 once TRBV15 . CATSAGGRGADTQYF TGTGCCACCAGCGCGGGAGGCAGGGGGGCAGATACGCAGTATTTT
TRBJ1-2 . TRBV6-5 . CASTQYPGQTYGYTF TGTGCCAGCACTCAATACCCCGGACAGACGTATGGCTACACCTTC
TRBJ1-5 . TRBV5-1 . CASSLQGMSSQPQHF TGCGCCAGCAGCTTGCAGGGGATGAGCTCTCAGCCCCAGCATTTT
TRBJ1-5 . TRBV2 . CASKVGRGSNQPQHF TGTGCCAGCAAGGTAGGCAGGGGTAGCAATCAGCCCCAGCATTTT
TRBJ2-7 . TRBV7-8 . CASSLGGAGSWVGGSYEQYF TGTGCCAGCAGCTTAGGAGGTGCAGGGTCTTGGGTAGGGGGCTCCTACGAGCAGTACTTC
TRBJ2-5 . TRBV4-1 TRBD2 CASSQGLAEQETQYF TGCGCCAGCAGCCAAGGACTAGCGGAACAAGAGACCCAGTACTTC
TRBJ1-3 once TRBV12-3/TRBV12-4 . CASRSFSGNTIYF TGTGCCAGCAGGTCCTTCTCTGGAAACACCATATATTTT
TRBJ2-1 few TRBV6-2/TRBV6-3 . CASSYTTRNEQFF TGTGCCAGCAGTTACACAACACGCAATGAGCAGTTCTTC
TRBJ2-7 . TRBV7-2 . CASSADYYEQYF TGTGCCAGCAGCGCTGACTACTACGAGCAGTACTTC
TRBJ2-1 . TRBV7-2 TRBD1 CASSFGTGNDEQFF TGTGCCAGCAGCTTCGGGACAGGGAACGATGAGCAGTTCTTC
TRBJ2-7 . TRBV18 TRBD1 CASSPNRGLEQYF TGTGCCAGCTCACCAAACAGGGGGCTCGAGCAGTACTTC
TRBJ1-3 . TRBV6-5 TRBD1 CASSYSDRGPGNTIYF TGTGCCAGCAGTTACTCGGACAGGGGGCCTGGAAACACCATATATTTT
TRBJ1-1 . TRBV7-2 . CASSLGGGANTEAFF TGTGCCAGCAGCTTAGGTGGAGGAGCGAACACTGAAGCTTTCTTT
TRBJ1-1 . TRBV18 TRBD1 CASSPRTGGTEAFF TGTGCCAGCTCACCGCGGACAGGGGGCACTGAAGCTTTCTTT
TRBJ2-3 . TRBV9 TRBD1 CASSVGGQGYDTQYF TGTGCCAGCAGCGTAGGGGGACAGGGCTACGATACGCAGTATTTT
TRBJ2-2 . TRBV19 TRBD1 CASIPRDSFSTGELFF TGTGCCAGTATCCCTAGGGACAGTTTCAGCACCGGGGAGCTGTTTTTT
TRBJ1-5 few TRBV4-1 TRBD1 CASSRHTGGTQPQHF TGCGCCAGCAGCCGGCACACAGGGGGCACTCAGCCCCAGCATTTT
TRBJ2-7 . TRBV2 . CASRVAEGSYEQYF TGTGCCAGTAGGGTCGCGGAGGGGTCCTACGAGCAGTACTTC
TRBJ2-6 . TRBV24-1 TRBD1 CATSQGAKFSGANVLTF TGTGCCACTTCCCAGGGGGCGAAGTTCTCTGGGGCCAACGTCCTGACTTTC
TRBJ1-6 few TRBV27 TRBD1 CASSLSTGTNSPLHF TGTGCCAGCAGTTTATCGACAGGGACTAATTCACCCCTCCACTTT
TRBJ2-1 . TRBV6-2/TRBV6-3 TRBD2 CASSYKAGAVKGNEQFF TGTGCCAGCAGTTATAAAGCGGGGGCCGTCAAGGGGAATGAGCAGTTCTTC
TRBJ2-7 . TRBV7-2 . CASSQDLSSYEQYF TGTGCCAGCAGCCAGGACTTGAGCTCCTACGAGCAGTACTTC
TRBJ1-4 once TRBV7-2 TRBD1 CASSSPGQGNEKLFF TGTGCCAGCAGCTCACCGGGACAGGGAAATGAAAAACTGTTTTTT
TRBJ1-5 . TRBV2 . CASSLSGGQQPQHF TGTGCCAGCAGTTTGAGCGGGGGGCAGCAGCCCCAGCATTTT
TRBJ2-1 . TRBV6-2/TRBV6-3 TRBD2 CASIPGGGRIFNEQFF TGTGCCAGCATCCCGGGCGGGGGGCGCATCTTCAATGAGCAGTTCTTC
TRBJ2-1 . TRBV5-8 TRBD1 CASSSGQGPYNEQFF TGTGCCAGCAGCTCAGGACAGGGACCCTACAATGAGCAGTTCTTC
TRBJ1-2 . TRBV6-6 TRBD1 CASSPQGAFGYTF TGTGCCAGCAGCCCACAGGGGGCGTTTGGCTACACCTTC
TRBJ1-5 . TRBV19 . CASSAIPGQNSNSNQPQHF TGTGCCAGTAGTGCGATACCGGGACAAAATTCCAATAGCAATCAGCCCCAGCATTTT
TRBJ1-5 . TRBV6-5 . CASSYSIVRGGQPQHF TGTGCCAGCAGTTACTCGATCGTGCGGGGGGGCCAGCCCCAGCATTTT
TRBJ2-5 . TRBV12-3/TRBV12-4 . CASSLRETQYF TGTGCCAGCAGTTTGCGAGAGACCCAGTACTTC
TRBJ2-5 . TRBV7-2 TRBD2 CASSLVASGGAGETQYF TGTGCCAGCAGCTTAGTGGCTAGCGGGGGGGCCGGGGAGACCCAGTACTTC
TRBJ1-2 . TRBV4-3 . CASSQDWKGDYGYTF TGCGCCAGCAGCCAAGATTGGAAGGGAGACTATGGCTACACCTTC
TRBJ2-3 . TRBV27 TRBD1 CASSLYGQGGTDTQYF TGTGCCAGCAGTTTATATGGACAGGGAGGCACAGATACGCAGTATTTT
TRBJ2-3 . TRBV6-2/TRBV6-3 TRBD1 CASSYSSGTGGADTQYF TGTGCCAGCAGTTACTCGAGCGGGACAGGGGGCGCAGATACGCAGTATTTT
TRBJ2-7 . TRBV20-1 TRBD1 CSASSGGKVEQYF TGCAGTGCTAGTTCAGGGGGCAAGGTCGAGCAGTACTTC